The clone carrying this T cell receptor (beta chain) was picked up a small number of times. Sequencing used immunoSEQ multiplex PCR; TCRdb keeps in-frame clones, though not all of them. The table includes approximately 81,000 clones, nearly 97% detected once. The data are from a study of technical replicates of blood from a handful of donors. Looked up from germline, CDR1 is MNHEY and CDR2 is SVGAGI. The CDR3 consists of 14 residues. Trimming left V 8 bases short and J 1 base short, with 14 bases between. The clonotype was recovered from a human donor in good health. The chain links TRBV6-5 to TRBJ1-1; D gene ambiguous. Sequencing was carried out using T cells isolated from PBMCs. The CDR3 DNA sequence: TGTGCCAGCTCGATTGACAATTCGAACACTGAAGCTTTCTTT. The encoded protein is CASSIDNSNTEAFF.